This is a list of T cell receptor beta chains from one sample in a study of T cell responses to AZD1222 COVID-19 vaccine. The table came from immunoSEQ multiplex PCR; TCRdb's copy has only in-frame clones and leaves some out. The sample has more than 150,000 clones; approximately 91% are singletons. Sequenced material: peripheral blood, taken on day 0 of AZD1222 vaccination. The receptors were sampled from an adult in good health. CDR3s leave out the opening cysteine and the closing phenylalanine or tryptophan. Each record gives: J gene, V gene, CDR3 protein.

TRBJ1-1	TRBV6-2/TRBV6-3	ASSYRRRMNTEAF
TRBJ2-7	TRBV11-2	ASSLTPTGPYEQY
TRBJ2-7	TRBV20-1	SASSSAVFGYEQY
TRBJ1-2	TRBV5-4	ASSQPTQGAIGYT
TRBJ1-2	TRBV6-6	ASSYGLGYGYT
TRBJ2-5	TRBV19	ASSMAPQLQETQY
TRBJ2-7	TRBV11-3	ASSLDSWGFSYEQY
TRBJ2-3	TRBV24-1	ATSDWTSGGTDTQY
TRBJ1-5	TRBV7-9	ASSLLTGDHSNQPQH
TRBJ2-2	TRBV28	ASSFPTATNFANTGELF
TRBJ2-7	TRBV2	ASSDRRDSYEQY
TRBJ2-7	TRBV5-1	ASSLELAGGYNYEQY
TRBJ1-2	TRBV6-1	ASSEATVASGYT
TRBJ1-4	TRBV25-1	ASGSRNEKLF
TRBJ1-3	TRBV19	ASSITGASGNTIY
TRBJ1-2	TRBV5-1	ASSLAGQDPNGYT
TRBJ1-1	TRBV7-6	ASSTIPGTNTEAF
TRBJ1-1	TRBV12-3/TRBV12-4	ASSLVQTEAF
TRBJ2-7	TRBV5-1	ASSRDRGIDEQY
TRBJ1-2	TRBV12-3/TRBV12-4	ASSSALLYGYT
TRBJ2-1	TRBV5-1	ASSSLAYNEQF
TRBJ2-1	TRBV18	ASSRDRSYNEQF
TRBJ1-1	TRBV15	ATSRVPGGNTEAF
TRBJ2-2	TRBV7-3	ASSLGTGNTGELF
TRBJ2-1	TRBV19	ASSEWYEQF
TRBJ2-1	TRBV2	ASRRLAGASYNEQF
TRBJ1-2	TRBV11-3	ASSPPGTGGNWGYT
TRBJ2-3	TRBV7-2	ASRPGGYTDTQY
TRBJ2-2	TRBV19	ASNVGLASTGELF
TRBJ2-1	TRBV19	ASSTGQGSNEQF
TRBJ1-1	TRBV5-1	ASSGRNMNTEAF
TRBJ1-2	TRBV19	ASSINDRGPHGYT
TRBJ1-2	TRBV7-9	ASSLRRQLTDNYGYT
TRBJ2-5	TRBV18	ASSPGGQETQY
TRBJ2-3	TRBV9	ASRRGNTQY
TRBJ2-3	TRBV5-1	ASSLDGAITDTQY
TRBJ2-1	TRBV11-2	ASSLGAGGSYNEQF
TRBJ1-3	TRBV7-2	ASSTYGNTIY
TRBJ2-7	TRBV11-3	ASSLPPRTSGGQSPYEQY
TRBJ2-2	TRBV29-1	SVVLTGELF
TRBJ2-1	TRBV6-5	ASSLTSGRSNEQF
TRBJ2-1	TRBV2	ASSEAPSQQF
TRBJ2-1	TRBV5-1	ASSVTGGRYEQF
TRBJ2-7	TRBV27	ASKTGRSSYEQY
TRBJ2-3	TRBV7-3	ASSQTGWRGPTDTDTQY
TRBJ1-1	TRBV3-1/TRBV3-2	ASSQDIPRQGSTEAF
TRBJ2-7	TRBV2	ASSEARGGSYEQY